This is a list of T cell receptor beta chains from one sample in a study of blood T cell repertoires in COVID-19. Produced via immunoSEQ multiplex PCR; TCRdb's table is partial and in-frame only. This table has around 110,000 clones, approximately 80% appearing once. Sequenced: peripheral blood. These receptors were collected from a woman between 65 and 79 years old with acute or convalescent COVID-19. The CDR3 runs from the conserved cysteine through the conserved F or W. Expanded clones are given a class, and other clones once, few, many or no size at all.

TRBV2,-,CATRGREGSYTF
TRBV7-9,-,CASSLAGLARFF
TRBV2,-,CASRPLAGVETQYF
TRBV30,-,CAWSRGGQGGAFF
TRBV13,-,CASSPGGYTEAFF
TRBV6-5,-,CASTSGTSGGWEQYF
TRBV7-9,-,CASSSSGSTDTQYF
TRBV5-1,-,CASSFGGDLEQFF
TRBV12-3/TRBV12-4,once,CASTPQLNYEQYF
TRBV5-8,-,CASSLSNEQYF
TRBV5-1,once,CASSFRGTTGELFF
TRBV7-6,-,CASSPGTSGRAWGEQFF
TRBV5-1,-,CASSLESLADTQYF
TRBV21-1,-,CASSKGAARYNEWFF
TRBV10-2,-,CASGAGRSYEQYF
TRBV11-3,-,CASSLHQGFEQFF
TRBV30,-,CAWSVRGTGLNQPQHF
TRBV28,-,CASSSGSYEQYF
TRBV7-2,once,CASSSGEGGPSGELFF
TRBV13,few,CASSLQPSKDTQYF
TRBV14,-,CASSPSGRAFPEQYF
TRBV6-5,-,CASSYSRDTGELFF
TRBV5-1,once,CASSLVGAGGGTDTQYF
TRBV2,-,CASSLTGTNQPQHF
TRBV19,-,CASSRGQAGSYNSPLHF
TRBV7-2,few,CASSLGSGQGYTF
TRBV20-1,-,CSDMTSYEQYF
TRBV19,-,CASSRRGGRGNTIYF
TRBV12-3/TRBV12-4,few,CASSSGTNTEAFF
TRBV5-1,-,CASSLGGEKLFF
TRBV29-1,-,CSVEQGDYGYTF
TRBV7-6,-,CASSPSRAFSGNTIYF
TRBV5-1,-,CASSETESYEQYF
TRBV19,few,CASSIRSNGRGESPLHF
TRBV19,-,CASSMDRQEGNTIYF
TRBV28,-,CASTRDRVSGEQYF
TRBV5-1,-,CASSSGQSYGYTF
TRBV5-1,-,CASSPSGQGDTIYF
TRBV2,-,CASTGGIWEPQHF
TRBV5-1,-,CASSLAGQGGEPQHF
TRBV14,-,CASRRQGFTEAFF
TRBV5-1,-,CASSSQGRSGEQYF
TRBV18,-,CASSPKYEQYF
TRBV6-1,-,CASRERDTTNSPLHF
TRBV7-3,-,CASSFTGQGTEAFF